The rows below give T cell receptor beta chains drawn from one sample of a study of blood T cell repertoires in COVID-19. Sequenced by immunoSEQ multiplex PCR; TCRdb stores in-frame clones only, minus some. The sample yields about 220,000 clones, roughly 75% seen once. The sequenced sample was peripheral blood. These receptors all come from a woman in her seventies with acute or convalescent COVID-19. CDR3s include the opening cysteine and the closing phenylalanine or tryptophan. D genes are given only for firm matches. Some rows have no size entry. The others give once, few or many, or a class for an expanded clone.

cdr3_length j_call d_call clone_size v_call cdr3_aa cdr3_nt
17 TRBJ1-5 - few TRBV4-3 CASSQDGSGNSNQPQHF TGCGCCAGCAGCCAAGATGGGTCAGGAAATAGCAATCAGCCCCAGCATTTT
13 TRBJ2-1 TRBD1 - TRBV29-1 CSVEGDRVDEQFF TGCAGCGTTGAAGGGGACAGGGTTGATGAGCAGTTCTTC
15 TRBJ2-1 TRBD1 - TRBV7-8 CASSLRGQKLGEQFF TGTGCCAGCAGCTTAAGGGGGCAGAAACTAGGCGAGCAGTTCTTC
13 TRBJ1-1 TRBD1 - TRBV6-5 CASRPQGVTEAFF TGTGCCAGCAGGCCACAGGGGGTGACTGAAGCTTTCTTT
12 TRBJ1-4 - - TRBV19 CASSISGEKLFF TGTGCCAGTAGTATCAGCGGTGAAAAACTGTTTTTT
12 TRBJ1-1 - once TRBV5-1 CASSSGTTEAFF TGCGCCAGCAGCTCCGGGACAACTGAAGCTTTCTTT
16 TRBJ2-3 - - TRBV9 CASSVVPGGSTDTQYF TGTGCCAGCAGCGTAGTTCCTGGCGGGAGCACAGATACGCAGTATTTT
16 TRBJ1-4 TRBD1 - TRBV5-1 CASSLSGGRRNEKLFF TGCGCCAGCAGCTTGTCAGGGGGCCGACGTAATGAAAAACTGTTTTTT
15 TRBJ1-5 - - TRBV7-8 CASESGGRSNQPQHF TGTGCCAGCGAATCGGGGGGGAGAAGCAATCAGCCCCAGCATTTT
14 TRBJ2-7 - - TRBV5-6 CASSTAGLSYEQYF TGTGCCAGCAGCACGGCGGGACTTTCCTACGAGCAGTACTTC
17 TRBJ2-1 TRBD2 few TRBV15 CATSRDLSGGARAEQFF TGTGCCACCAGCAGAGACCTAAGCGGGGGGGCGAGGGCTGAGCAGTTCTTC
19 TRBJ1-5 - - TRBV21-1 CASSKAPEDRNHSNQPQHF TGTGCCAGCAGCAAAGCTCCAGAAGACAGGAATCATAGCAATCAGCCCCAGCATTTT
13 TRBJ1-4 - - TRBV18 CASSPYRDEKLFF TGTGCCAGCTCACCTTACAGGGATGAAAAACTGTTTTTT